This T cell receptor beta chain was sequenced in a study of identical twins. Findings and caveats of the study: The authors noted that invariant MAIT and iNKT cells could partly confound zero-insertion analyses. Abundant cord blood beta clonotypes carried fewer insertions; memory repertoires showed none.

The CDR3 has 11 residues. V was clipped by 2 bases and J by 8 bases, with 4 bases between them. CDR1 is SGHAT, CDR2 FQDESV, per germline (reference sequence). On this clonotype: The antigen is not known.

Via MiXCR, TCRdb re-called the 5' RACE reads, giving one row per CDR3 protein. The sample has about 1.7 million distinct CDR3 sequences; about 31% are singletons. The clonotype comes from a newborn girl in good health. The chain joins TRBV11-1 to TRBJ2-1; D remains unclear. Sequencing input: cord blood. Here the CDR3 DNA reads TGTGCCAGCAGCTTAATGGATGAGCAGTTCTTC. Amino acid sequence: CASSLMDEQFF.